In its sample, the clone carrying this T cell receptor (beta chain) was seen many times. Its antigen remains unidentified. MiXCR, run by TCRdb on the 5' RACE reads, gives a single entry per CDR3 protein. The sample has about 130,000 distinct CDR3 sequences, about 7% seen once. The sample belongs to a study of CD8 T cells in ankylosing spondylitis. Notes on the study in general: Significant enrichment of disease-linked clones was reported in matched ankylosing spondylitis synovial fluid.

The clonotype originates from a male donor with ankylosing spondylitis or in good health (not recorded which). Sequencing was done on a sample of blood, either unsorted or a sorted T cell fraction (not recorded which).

Here the CDR3 reads CASSLPRYNEQFF. The CDR3 coding sequence is TGTGCCAGCAGCTTGCCCAGATACAATGAGCAGTTCTTC. This chain joins TRBV5-5 and TRBJ2-1; no clear D gene. Germline V gene data show CDR1 as SGHKS and CDR2 as YYEKEE (reference sequence). The CDR3 length is 13 residues. The germline V and J ends were trimmed by 1 base and 4 bases, with 6 bases remaining between them.